This T cell receptor beta chain was sequenced during a study of blood T cells in healthy people across ages. The sample holds many counts of this clonotype. After removal of 4 bases from V and 0 bases from J, the junction contained 11 bases not matched to a gene. Looked up from germline, CDR1 is SGHTA and CDR2 is FQGNSA. This CDR3 has 17 residues. The authors ran a second PCR of about 6 to 12 cycles using a sample-barcoded 5' primer and a J-beta primer mix. TCRdb redid the calling of the 5' RACE reads with MiXCR, one entry per CDR3 protein. The profile covers around 870,000 distinct CDR3 sequences, with about 30% appearing a single time and 15% to 20% taken by the ten largest.

The material sequenced was blood. The chain combines TRBV7-2 with TRBJ1-2, with 7 bases identical to TRBD1. The sequence was obtained from a woman aged 80 or over in good health. The CDR3: CASSSGLWDRANYGYTF. The CDR3 DNA is TGTGCCAGCAGCTCGGGCCTTTGGGACAGAGCTAACTATGGCTACACCTTC.